The TCR beta chain under discussion was sequenced for a study of blood T cells in healthy people across ages (dated by TCRdb to 2013 to 2016). The study in broad terms: In model experiments, roughly one uniquely barcoded TCR beta cDNA molecule per two T cells was captured by template switching. The study analyzed two additional independent replicas of 1 million unique cDNA reads from the same blood draw for two donors, one aged 18 to 30 and one aged 80 or older. Donors of different ages were randomly distributed across sequencing lanes to avoid experimental bias. The study measured age-related changes in TCR beta repertoire diversity using deep sequencing normalized with unique cDNA molecular identifiers. The donors were split into four age groups: young (average about 15 years), middle-aged (about 40), aged (over 55) and long-lived (under 90).

The donors were some 36 Caucasian individuals from Russia, aged about 6 to 100 years, who were systemically healthy. Roughly 11 milliliters of peripheral blood were drawn from each donor into EDTA-treated Vacutainer tubes. Ficoll-Paque density-gradient centrifugation was used to isolate PBMCs, with at least 6.5 million per sample. Trizol reagent was used to extract total RNA from the PBMCs, yielding at least 5 micrograms per sample. For every donor, flow cytometry on a PBMC aliquot measured the percentage of naive CD45RAhigh/CD27high T cells. Study-wide findings and limitations: The percentage of naive T cells measured by flow cytometry correlated strongly with observed TCR beta diversity. The long-lived group showed more naive CD4+ T cells, fewer expanded clones and increased TCR diversity than the aged group, suggesting age selection. Bulk unsorted PBMC profiling prevented conclusive comparison of naive and antigen-experienced compartments. Because donor CMV infection status was unknown, age-related changes in expanded clonotypes were potentially confounded. Estimates of total diversity from one million sequenced T cells were regarded as lower bounds and underestimates. As age increased, observed TCR beta diversity per million T cells dropped in a roughly linear way, and a significant reduction was already evident by age approximately 40.

V sheds 6 bases and J sheds 4 bases, leaving 16 bases between their ends. From a lookup of the germline V gene (reference sequence), CDR1 and CDR2 are DFQATT and SNEGSKA. Spanning cysteine to phenylalanine, the CDR3 consists of 14 amino acids. CDR3 DNA is the only sequence kept; it has 42 bases, read in frame from the first base. Library method: 5' RACE. The instrument was an Illumina HiSeq 2500. A second 7 to 11 cycle PCR used a sample-barcoded 5' primer and a J-beta primer mix. A unique molecular identifier was introduced onto each TCR beta cDNA molecule by a template-switch 5' adaptor carrying 12 random nucleotides. At least 3 million CDR3-containing paired-end reads were obtained from each sample. The Mint cDNA synthesis kit, primed by a TRBC-specific oligonucleotide, was used to synthesize first-strand cDNA from all RNA. After uracil-DNA glycosylase treatment, a first 18-cycle PCR used universal primers M1SS and BC2_uni_R on all cDNA. The study's processing was this. For normalization, 1 million high-quality reads were randomly selected from each sample, with every read carrying a distinct molecular identifier. Instead of being binned into consensus sequences, reads with shared molecular identifiers were discarded. MiTCR, set to a Q25 quality threshold and the strictest error-elimination algorithm, was used for CDR3 identification, clonotype clustering and error correction. A nonparametric unseen species model with Euler transformation was used to estimate lower-bound total TCR beta diversity. The public reads were run again by TCRdb, first through fastp at Q25 and then through MiXCR, and only productive beta chains were kept. Each CDR3 protein appears once, grouped with its most common genes and DNA. Clone size and V and J calls follow TCRdb, not the original study. The sample table holds about 1 million distinct CDR3 sequences, of which around 43% were seen once. Around 18% of the sample belongs to the ten largest clones.

With regard to this clonotype: The target of this receptor is not known. Within one base of it there is no much larger clone, and no base qualities were kept.

Recombination joined TRBV20-1 with TRBJ1-5; D gene: possibly TRBD1, on 6 matching bases. The receptor was isolated from a woman aged 60-75 years in good health. The source material was blood. The base sequence is TGCAGTGCAGGGCTGCGGGGGGCGAATCAGCCCCAGCATTTT. The encoded protein is CSAGLRGANQPQHF.